This T cell receptor beta chain was sequenced in a study of Tregs in tolerant kidney transplant recipients. Thawed PBMCs were FACS-sorted into unstimulated CD4+CD25+CD127- regulatory T cells, CD4+CD25- non-regulatory cells, CD4 and CD8 cells. This table comes from immunoSEQ multiplex PCR, and its TCRdb copy is limited to in-frame clones, with some not included. The sample yields about 83,000 clones, 95% to 98% seen once. The CDR3 spans 12 residues. Germline V gives CDR1 SQVTM, CDR2 ANQGSEA. Trimming removed 0 bases from V and 6 bases from J, with 9 bases in between. The sample consisted of CD4+ T cells from blood, taken before the transplant. The clonotype was recovered from a human donor who received a combined kidney and bone marrow transplant. The chain links TRBV29-1 to TRBJ2-7, with TRBD1 as a possible D gene (6 bases). The CDR3 bases are TGCAGCGTTGAAGAGGCAGGGGTCGAGCAGTACTTC. Its translation is CSVEEAGVEQYF.